What follows are 32 T cell receptor beta chains derived from one specimen sequenced in a study of CD8+ T cells in alopecia areata. Investigators isolated RNA and reverse transcribed it into cDNA to act as the sequencing template. TCRdb's copy holds only in-frame clones and misses some; the assay was immunoSEQ multiplex PCR. This sample has about 150,000 clones, with roughly 44% found just once. Sample: CD4+ T cells sorted from blood. These receptors all come from a human donor with alopecia areata.

V and J are TRBV28 and TRBJ2-5, with D possibly matching TRBD1 (6 bases). Trimming pared 6 bases from V and 3 bases from J, leaving 17 bases between. This CDR3 contains 15 residues. Germline CDR1 and CDR2: MDHEN and SYDVKM. Here the CDR3 reads CASSTKGRGKETQYF. The CDR3 DNA is TGTGCCAGCAGCACTAAGGGTAGGGGGAAAGAGACCCAGTACTTC.

A single count supports this clone. CDR3: CASSVASTNEQYF. The CDR3 bases are TGTGCCAGCAGCGTAGCGTCGACCAACGAGCAGTACTTC. This rearrangement joins TRBV9 to TRBJ2-7; D gene ambiguous. CDR1 is SGDLS and CDR2 is YYNGEE in the germline V gene. Trimming removed 0 bases at V and 5 bases at J, with 9 bases between. This CDR3 region has 13 residues. The variable domain in full, with the rest retrieved from reference TRBV9 and TRBJ2-7, is DSGVTQTPKHLITATGQRVTLRCSPRSGDLSVYWYQQSLDQGLQFLIQYYNGEERAKGNILERFSAQQFPDLHSELNLSSLELGDSALYFCASSVASTNEQYFGPGTRLTVT.

This clone was seen a single time. V is TRBV7-3 and J is TRBJ2-7; 10 nucleotides line up with TRBD1. Germline loops: CDR1 SGHTA, CDR2 FQGTGA. The CDR3 spans 16 residues. V lost 5 bases and J lost 2; bases outside the gene matches: 9. The CDR3: CASSLDPGQGPYEQYF. As DNA, the CDR3 is TGTGCCAGCAGCCTAGACCCGGGACAGGGGCCCTACGAGCAGTACTTC.

The chain links TRBV29-1 to TRBJ2-1, with 8 bases lining up with TRBD2. The trim removed 4 bases at V and 11 bases at J, leaving 10 bases unmatched. This CDR3 has 13 residues. Per the germline V gene, CDR1 is SQVTM and CDR2 is ANQGSEA. For the CDR3, the DNA is TGCAGCGTTGCCGGGAGGGCCCTTGGCAAGCAGTTCTTC. Amino acids: CSVAGRALGKQFF.

The DNA for the CDR3 is TGTGCCAGCAGCCACGGGGACGGGACAGGGGGACGGAAGGGTACGCAGTATTTT. It encodes CASSHGDGTGGRKGTQYF. The rearrangement uses TRBV7-2 and TRBJ2-3; TRBD1 aligns across 11 bases. Losses at the gene ends were 5 bases for V and 8 bases for J; bases not matched to a gene: 18. CDR3 length: 18 residues. Germline V gives CDR1 SGHTA, CDR2 FQGNSA.

This CDR3 is CASSREYEQYF. Written as DNA, the CDR3 is TGTGCCAGCAGTAGAGAGTACGAGCAGTACTTC. V and J are TRBV7-2 and TRBJ2-7; D is unclear. Trimming stripped 6 bases from V and 4 bases from J, with 7 bases between. Germline values: CDR1 SGHTA, CDR2 FQGNSA. The CDR3 consists of 11 residues. The full variable domain, with the rest looked up from reference TRBV7-2 and TRBJ2-7, is GAGVSQSPSNKVTEKGKDVELRCDPISGHTALYWYRQSLGQGLEFLIYFQGNSAPDKSGLPSDRFSAERTGGSVSTLTIQRTQQEDSAVYLCASSREYEQYFGPGTRLTVT.

The rearrangement links TRBV4-1 to TRBJ2-3, with D possibly matching TRBD1 (5 bases). Trimming took off 0 bases at V and 0 bases at J, with 10 bases between the two ends. The CDR3 has 16 amino acids. Germline-derived CDR1 and CDR2 are MGHRA and YSYEKL. CDR3 protein: CASSQDPGHSTDTQYF. The DNA of the CDR3 is TGCGCCAGCAGCCAAGATCCCGGACATAGCACAGATACGCAGTATTTT.

V and J are TRBV19 and TRBJ2-7, with 10 bases lining up with TRBD1. Germline V gene sequence: CDR1 LNHDA, CDR2 SQIVND (reference sequence). CDR3 length equals 15 residues. J lost 1 base, V lost 3 bases, and 3 bases had no gene match. CDR3 loop: CASSIPGQGSYEQYF. In DNA form, the CDR3 reads TGTGCCAGTAGTATTCCGGGACAGGGGTCCTACGAGCAGTACTTC.

This chain connects TRBV14 to TRBJ2-3; D ambiguous. Germline CDR1 is SGHDN and CDR2 is FVKESK. The ends were cut back, 1 base at V and 10 bases at J, with 15 bases in the middle. The CDR3 loop spans 14 amino acids. Here the CDR3 reads CASSQVRQNAAQYF. The CDR3 bases are TGTGCCAGCAGCCAAGTAAGGCAGAATGCAGCGCAGTATTTT.

This chain connects TRBV29-1 to TRBJ2-1; TRBD2 matches at 9 bases. V was pared by 5 bases and J by 4 bases, with 9 bases of the junction left unmatched. Germline CDR1 SQVTM, CDR2 ANQGSEA. The CDR3 has 15 residues. CDR3 sequence (DNA): TGCAGCGTTCGCAACCGACTAGCGGAGTACAATGAGCAGTTCTTC. It encodes CSVRNRLAEYNEQFF.

The gene calls are TRBV29-1 and TRBJ2-5, with D unclear. This CDR3 has 12 amino acids. Trimming pared 8 bases from V and 2 bases from J, leaving 12 bases between. From germline, CDR1 is SQVTM and CDR2 ANQGSEA. CDR3 sequence (DNA): TGCAGCACCTTATACGGTCAAGAGACCCAGTACTTC. Translated: CSTLYGQETQYF.

This clone was found a few times. J is TRBJ2-1 and V is TRBV27; 9 bases agree with TRBD2. V gave up 6 bases and J gave up 9 bases; unmatched junction bases: 12. The CDR3 is 15 residues long. The V gene's germline CDR1 is MNHEY and CDR2 SMNVEV (reference sequence). The CDR3 region is CASRLLGLALGEQFF. The DNA for the CDR3 is TGTGCCAGCAGACTCTTGGGACTAGCCCTAGGTGAGCAGTTCTTC.

The V gene is TRBV29-1, the J gene TRBJ1-1, with unresolved D. Germline V gene lookup returns CDR1 SQVTM and CDR2 ANQGSEA. Trimming cost V 2 bases and J 12 bases, with 19 bases left between them. The CDR3 is 13 amino acids. The CDR3 DNA reads as TGCAGCGTTGAAACCCAATCGACGGGAGTGACTTTCTTT. Residues: CSVETQSTGVTFF.

The chain employs TRBV27 and TRBJ1-2; the match to TRBD1 covers 9 bases. In germline, CDR1 is MNHEY, CDR2 SMNVEV (reference sequence). V was clipped by 4 bases and J by 1 base; unmatched bases: 4. This CDR3 spans 15 amino acids. The CDR3, as DNA: TGTGCCAGCAGTTCCCCGGACAGGGGTAACTATGGCTACACCTTC. This gives the protein CASSSPDRGNYGYTF.

This clone was seen more than once but under ten times. V is TRBV19 and J is TRBJ2-3; D gene ambiguous. This CDR3 spans 16 amino acids. The germline gives CDR1 LNHDA, CDR2 SQIVND (reference sequence). Trimming pared 2 bases from V and 2 bases from J, leaving 14 bases between. CDR3 loop: CASSITAGPFTDTQYF. DNA for the CDR3: TGTGCCAGTAGTATAACTGCCGGACCATTCACAGATACGCAGTATTTT.

The chain recombines TRBV7-8 with TRBJ1-5; tentatively, D is TRBD1 (5 bases). V lost 5 bases and J 3 bases, leaving 8 bases between the germline ends. The CDR3 is 13 amino acids. Germline lookup yields CDR1 SGHVS and CDR2 FQNEAQ. The CDR3 DNA reads as TGTGCCAGCAGCATAGGGGTCAATCAGCCCCAGCATTTT. This sequence encodes CASSIGVNQPQHF.

The chain is built from TRBV7-6 and TRBJ2-5; 8 bases align to TRBD1. The CDR3 loop spans 13 amino acids. Germline values: CDR1 SGHVS, CDR2 FNYEAQ. The V and J ends lost 5 bases and 6 bases, in that order; junction bases with no gene match: 5. CDR3 in amino acids: CASSRDRGKTQYF. CDR3 bases: TGTGCCAGCAGCCGTGACAGGGGAAAGACCCAGTACTTC.

This clone was seen a few times. J is TRBJ2-1 and V is TRBV5-1; 8 nucleotides align to TRBD2. This CDR3 region has 14 residues. J gave up 0 bases and V 6 bases, and 2 bases lay outside the gene matches. Germline CDR1 SGHRS, CDR2 YFSETQ. The CDR3 sequence is CASKRESSYNEQFF. CDR3 bases: TGCGCCAGCAAGCGGGAGAGCTCCTACAATGAGCAGTTCTTC.

This clone was counted only a few times. V gene TRBV29-1 combines with J gene TRBJ2-3, with D perhaps matching TRBD1 or TRBD2 (5 bases each). The germline V gene has CDR1 SQVTM and CDR2 ANQGSEA. The CDR3 spans 14 residues. The V end was cut by 1 base, the J end by 4 bases, with 12 bases between. CDR3 nucleotide sequence: TGCAGCGTTGAAGGGGCAGGGAGCGCAGATACGCAGTATTTT. The encoded protein is CSVEGAGSADTQYF.

The chain has TRBV5-4 and TRBJ2-7, with 9 bases identical to TRBD2. The V gene's germline CDR1 is SGHNT and CDR2 YYREEE (reference sequence). The CDR3 has 18 amino acids. J lost 2 bases, V lost 0 bases, and 12 bases had no gene match. CDR3 sequence: CASSLARFGLASTYEQYF. The CDR3 DNA sequence: TGTGCCAGCAGCTTGGCCAGGTTTGGACTAGCGTCTACCTACGAGCAGTACTTC. The full variable domain, its missing parts supplied by reference TRBV5-4 and TRBJ2-7, is ETGVTQSPTHLIKTRGQQVTLRCSSQSGHNTVSWYQQALGQGPQFIFQYYREEENGRGNFPPRFSGLQFPNYSSELNVNALELDDSALYLCASSLARFGLASTYEQYFGPGTRLTVT.

This clone turned up a few times. V gene TRBV29-1 combines with J gene TRBJ2-1, with D unclear. Germline loops: CDR1 SQVTM, CDR2 ANQGSEA. There are 14 residues in the CDR3. V was trimmed by 4 bases and J by 4 bases, leaving 14 bases between them. Written as DNA, the CDR3 is TGCAGCGTTGTTTACCGGACGCCATACAATGAGCAGTTCTTC. Translated, it gives CSVVYRTPYNEQFF.

This clone has just a few counts. The CDR3 DNA reads TGTGCCAGCACTATAGGAGATTACGAGCAGTACTTC. Translating gives CASTIGDYEQYF. The rearrangement links TRBV2 to TRBJ2-7; no definite D call. Germline V CDR1 and CDR2: SNHLY, FYNNEI. The CDR3 is 12 amino acids. The V and J ends lost 7 bases and 4 bases respectively, with 11 bases between them. The full variable domain, in which reference TRBV2 and TRBJ2-7 provide the parts outside the CDR3, is EPEVTQTPSHQVTQMGQEVILRCVPISNHLYFYWYRQILGQKVEFLVSFYNNEISEKSEIFDDQFSVERPDGSNFTLKIRSTKLEDSAMYFCASTIGDYEQYFGPGTRLTVT.

V usage is TRBV30 and J usage is TRBJ2-3; 7 bases agree with TRBD1. V lost 2 bases to trimming and J lost 4 bases; unmatched junction nucleotides: 9. Germline V gives CDR1 GTSNPN, CDR2 SVGIG (reference sequence). The CDR3 has 15 amino acids. CDR3 sequence: CAWSTGTAVADTQYF. CDR3 sequence (DNA): TGTGCCTGGAGTACCGGGACAGCTGTAGCAGATACGCAGTATTTT.

The V and J genes are TRBV5-1 and TRBJ2-6, with 7 bases matching TRBD1. The J segment lost 2 bases and the V segment lost 4 bases, leaving 12 bases of the junction unmatched. Germline V gene sequence: CDR1 SGHRS, CDR2 YFSETQ. The CDR3 is 18 residues long. As DNA, the CDR3 is TGCGCCAGCAGCCCCCGCCCTGGACAGGAGGCTGGGGCCAACGTCCTGACTTTC. Translated, it gives CASSPRPGQEAGANVLTF.

The J gene is TRBJ2-1, the V gene TRBV28; D gene ambiguous. Trimming removed 5 bases at V and 9 bases at J, with 11 bases between. Germline V gene lookup returns CDR1 MDHEN and CDR2 SYDVKM. The CDR3 is 12 residues long. The CDR3 sequence is CASSPLRFEQFF. The CDR3 DNA reads as TGTGCCAGCAGTCCCCTGAGGTTTGAGCAGTTCTTC.

Only a few counts were recorded for this clone. The CDR3 spells CASSPTKIGQFF. The CDR3, as DNA: TGTGCCAGCAGCCCTACTAAGATTGGGCAGTTCTTC. V and J are TRBV6-5 and TRBJ2-1; no clear D. The germline V gene encodes CDR1 MNHEY and CDR2 SVGAGI. The CDR3 totals 12 residues. Trimming removed 6 bases from V and 12 bases from J, with 15 bases in between.

The rearrangement links TRBV28 to TRBJ2-7; D is undetermined. Germline values: CDR1 MDHEN, CDR2 SYDVKM. Trimming took 2 bases from V and 2 from J, leaving 13 bases between them. The CDR3 consists of 15 residues. The CDR3 DNA is TGTGCCAGCAGTTTAACCCGGCGGACGACCTACGAGCAGTACTTC. Protein sequence: CASSLTRRTTYEQYF.

This clone was counted only a few times. This chain uses TRBV4-2 with TRBJ2-1; perhaps TRBD2 as D (6 bases). CDR1 and CDR2 from the germline V gene are LGHNA and YNFKEQ. This CDR3 has 16 residues. The germline V and J ends were trimmed by 1 base and 15 bases, with 25 bases remaining between them. For the CDR3, the DNA is TGTGCCAGCAGCCAAGGCCGAAGCGAGTTGCGGGACCCATTGTTCTTC. As protein: CASSQGRSELRDPLFF.

J is TRBJ2-7 and V is TRBV27, with D hard to call. CDR3 size: 11 residues. Germline V gene lookup returns CDR1 MNHEY and CDR2 SMNVEV (reference sequence). Trimming shortened V by 8 bases and J by 4 bases, and 9 bases separated the two germline ends. CDR3 nucleotide sequence: TGTGCCAGCGGGAAGGCATACGAGCAGTACTTC. Translation gives CASGKAYEQYF.

This clone turned up a few times. The chain joins TRBV7-9 to TRBJ2-7; 7 bases align to TRBD1. The CDR3 contains 13 residues. Germline V lookup: CDR1 SEHNR, CDR2 FQNEAQ (reference sequence). J gave up 3 bases and V 7 bases, and 6 bases lay outside the gene matches. CDR3 residues: CASTRDSDYEQYF. Here the CDR3 DNA reads TGTGCCAGCACCCGGGACAGTGACTACGAGCAGTACTTC.

The V and J genes are TRBV29-1 and TRBJ2-3; 8 bases map to TRBD2. After removal of 6 bases from V and 2 bases from J, the junction contained 7 bases not matched to a gene. CDR1 is SQVTM and CDR2 is ANQGSEA in the germline V gene. This CDR3 region has 14 residues. CDR3 sequence reads: CSVPTSAHTDTQYF. CDR3 nucleotide sequence: TGCAGCGTCCCGACTAGCGCACACACAGATACGCAGTATTTT.

The chain links TRBV29-1 to TRBJ2-1, with D perhaps TRBD1 (6 bases). Trimming pared 5 bases from V and 6 bases from J, leaving 14 bases between. Germline-derived CDR1 and CDR2 are SQVTM and ANQGSEA. The CDR3 extends over 13 amino acids. This CDR3 reads CSVTGFRGNEQFF. The CDR3 DNA is TGCAGCGTTACAGGGTTTCGGGGCAATGAGCAGTTCTTC.